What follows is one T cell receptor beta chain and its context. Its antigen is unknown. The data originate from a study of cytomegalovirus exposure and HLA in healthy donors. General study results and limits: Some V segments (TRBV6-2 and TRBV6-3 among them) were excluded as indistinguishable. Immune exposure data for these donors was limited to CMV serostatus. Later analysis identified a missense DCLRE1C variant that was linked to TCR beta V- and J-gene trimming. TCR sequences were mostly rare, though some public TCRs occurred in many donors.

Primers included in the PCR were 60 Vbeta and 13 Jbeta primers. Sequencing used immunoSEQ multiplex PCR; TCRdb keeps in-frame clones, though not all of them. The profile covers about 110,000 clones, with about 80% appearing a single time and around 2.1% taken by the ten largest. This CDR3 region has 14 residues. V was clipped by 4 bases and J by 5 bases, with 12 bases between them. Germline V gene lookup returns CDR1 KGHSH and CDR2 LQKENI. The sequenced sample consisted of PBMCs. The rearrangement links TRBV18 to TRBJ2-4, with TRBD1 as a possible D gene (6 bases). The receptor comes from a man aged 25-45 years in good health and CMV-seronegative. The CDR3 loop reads CASSLGGGQNIQYF. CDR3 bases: TGTGCCAGCTCACTAGGGGGTGGGCAAAACATTCAGTACTTC.